The 27 T cell receptor beta chains below come from one sample, sequenced in a study of cytomegalovirus exposure and HLA in healthy donors. The study ran its PCR with 60 Vbeta and 13 Jbeta primers. This table comes from immunoSEQ multiplex PCR, and its TCRdb copy is limited to in-frame clones, with some not included. In the table there are around 120,000 clones, about 59% of which are singletons. The sequenced sample was PBMCs. The source of these receptors is a man younger than 45 in good health and CMV-seropositive.

This clone was recorded a few times. This chain links TRBV7-6 with TRBJ2-5; weak D call: TRBD1 (5 bases). Trimming cost V 2 bases and J 5 bases, with 12 bases left between them. The CDR3 is made up of 14 amino acids. The V gene's germline CDR1 is SGHVS and CDR2 FNYEAQ. CDR3: CASSLIGHPETQYF. The DNA of the CDR3 is TGTGCCAGCAGCTTAATAGGACACCCGGAGACCCAGTACTTC.

This clone was detected only a few times. The rearrangement links TRBV13 to TRBJ2-3, with a tentative D call TRBD1 (6 bases). The CDR3 is 15 residues long. V lost 5 bases and J 2 bases, leaving 14 bases between the germline ends. The germline gives CDR1 PRHDT, CDR2 FYEKMQ (reference sequence). CDR3 region: CASSPQTGITDTQYF. The DNA of the CDR3 is TGTGCCAGCAGCCCTCAAACAGGGATCACAGATACGCAGTATTTT.

The chain has TRBV27 and TRBJ2-7, with 7 bases that match TRBD1. With V trimmed by 4 bases and J by 3 bases, 3 bases remained unmatched. Germline V CDR1 and CDR2: MNHEY, SMNVEV (reference sequence). The CDR3 covers 13 residues. The CDR3 region has the DNA TGTGCCAGCAGTTACGGGACAGACTACGAGCAGTACTTC. Amino acids: CASSYGTDYEQYF.

V and J are TRBV30 and TRBJ1-2; 7 bases line up with TRBD1. This CDR3 has 13 residues. Germline V gene lookup returns CDR1 GTSNPN and CDR2 SVGIG (reference sequence). V was pared by 4 bases and J by 3 bases, with 5 bases of the junction left unmatched. CDR3 region: CAWNTGEYYGYTF. The CDR3 bases are TGTGCCTGGAACACAGGGGAATACTATGGCTACACCTTC.

The chain employs TRBV11-2 and TRBJ1-4, with 11 bases that match TRBD1. Looked up from germline, CDR1 is SGHAT and CDR2 is FQNNGV. The J segment lost 7 bases and the V segment lost 1 base, leaving 2 bases of the junction unmatched. This CDR3 region has 15 residues. This CDR3 reads CASSLGTGGFEKLFF. The DNA of the CDR3 is TGTGCCAGCAGCTTAGGGACAGGGGGCTTTGAAAAACTGTTTTTT.

The J gene is TRBJ1-5, the V gene TRBV5-6; TRBD1 agrees at 9 bases. Unmatched junction bases numbered 6, after V lost 5 bases and J lost 6 bases. CDR1 SGHDT and CDR2 YYEEEE come from the germline V gene. This CDR3 region has 14 residues. The CDR3 coding sequence is TGTGCCAGCAGTCCCGGGACAGGGAGTCAGCCCCAGCATTTT. Residues: CASSPGTGSQPQHF.

This clone came up a few times. This chain joins TRBV6-4 and TRBJ2-2; tentatively, D is TRBD1 (5 bases). Germline values: CDR1 MRHNA, CDR2 SNTAGT. Trimming took 3 bases from V and 3 from J, leaving 8 bases between them. The CDR3 runs to 14 residues. CDR3 sequence reads: CASSELGDTGELFF. The CDR3 coding sequence is TGTGCCAGCAGTGAGTTAGGGGACACCGGGGAGCTGTTTTTT.

The chain recombines TRBV5-1 with TRBJ2-5, with D unresolved. The CDR3 loop spans 12 amino acids. In germline, CDR1 is SGHRS, CDR2 YFSETQ. V lost 3 bases to trimming and J lost 5 bases, with 8 bases between them. For the CDR3, the DNA is TGCGCCAGCAGCTCGCCCCAGGAGACCCAGTACTTC. Protein: CASSSPQETQYF.

This clone was detected once. This chain joins TRBV27 and TRBJ1-1; D is undetermined. Germline V gives CDR1 MNHEY, CDR2 SMNVEV (reference sequence). There are 13 residues in the CDR3. The V end lost 4 bases, the J end lost 5 bases, and 11 bases lay between the germline ends. CDR3 coding DNA: TGTGCCAGCAGTTCGCTAGGTGGGACTGAAGCTTTCTTT. It encodes CASSSLGGTEAFF.

V gene TRBV6-6 combines with J gene TRBJ2-7; 9 bases map to TRBD1. The ends lost 6 bases at V and 2 bases at J; junction bases unmatched: 5. Germline assignment: CDR1 MNHNY and CDR2 SVGAGI (reference sequence). There are 14 residues in the CDR3. The chain's CDR3 is CASSQGQGTYEQYF. The CDR3 nucleotides read TGTGCCAGCAGCCAAGGACAGGGGACCTACGAGCAGTACTTC.

The chain couples TRBV29-1 to TRBJ2-3; 9 nucleotides match TRBD2. CDR3 length: 13 amino acids. Per germline, CDR1 SQVTM and CDR2 ANQGSEA. V dropped 4 bases and J dropped 5; count of bases not matched to a gene: 4. This chain's CDR3 is CSVVRGGEDTQYF. The CDR3 DNA reads as TGCAGCGTTGTTCGCGGGGGGGAAGATACGCAGTATTTT.

This sequence joins TRBV4-1 and TRBJ1-2; a possible D gene is TRBD1 (5 bases). This CDR3 comprises 14 residues. V lost 4 bases, J lost 3 bases, and 12 bases lay in between. Germline CDR1 is MGHRA and CDR2 is YSYEKL. The DNA for the CDR3 is TGCGCCAGCAGCCCGGGGAGGGGACACTATGGCTACACCTTC. This sequence encodes CASSPGRGHYGYTF.

This clone has more than one count but fewer than ten. CDR3 protein: CASSVEGGRGLYNEQFF. CDR3 nucleotides: TGTGCCAGCAGCGTAGAGGGGGGGAGGGGACTTTACAATGAGCAGTTCTTC. V and J are TRBV9 and TRBJ2-1; D is perhaps TRBD2 (7 bases). V was shortened by 0 bases and J by 4 bases, with 17 bases between the two germline ends. The CDR3 length is 17 residues. Germline CDR1 SGDLS, CDR2 YYNGEE.

The chain has TRBV7-9 and TRBJ2-2, with D uncertain. Trimming removed 4 bases from V and 6 bases from J, with 15 bases in between. Looked up from germline, CDR1 is SEHNR and CDR2 is FQNEAQ (reference sequence). The CDR3 consists of 15 residues. CDR3 sequence: CASSSLSITAGELFF. The DNA of the CDR3 is TGTGCCAGCAGCTCCCTTTCTATCACGGCCGGGGAGCTGTTTTTT.

CDR3 in DNA: TGTGCCAGCAGTGCGGGGTGGGAAAACATTCAGTACTTC. This encodes CASSAGWENIQYF. The chain uses TRBV2 and TRBJ2-4, with D tentatively TRBD2 (5 bases). CDR1 and CDR2 (germline): SNHLY, FYNNEI. The CDR3 runs to 13 residues. The V end was cut by 4 bases, the J end by 5 bases, with 9 bases between.

The rearrangement joins TRBV6-6 to TRBJ1-1; TRBD1 matches 8 bases. There are 15 residues in the CDR3. V lost 0 bases, J lost 0 bases, and 0 bases stayed unmatched. Germline V gene data show CDR1 as MNHNY and CDR2 as SVGAGI (reference sequence). In DNA form, the CDR3 reads TGTGCCAGCAGTTACTCGGGACAGGTGAACACTGAAGCTTTCTTT. It is translated as CASSYSGQVNTEAFF.

The V and J genes are TRBV7-9 and TRBJ2-1; no reliable D call. V lost 10 bases, J lost 6 bases, and 13 bases lay in between. Germline lookup yields CDR1 SEHNR and CDR2 FQNEAQ (reference sequence). CDR3 length equals 12 residues. This chain's CDR3 is CAIDRVSNEQFF. The CDR3, as DNA: TGTGCCATAGATAGAGTTTCCAATGAGCAGTTCTTC.

V usage is TRBV29-1 and J usage is TRBJ1-4; TRBD1 agrees at 9 bases. J lost 5 bases, V lost 4 bases, and 5 bases had no gene match. Germline V CDR1 and CDR2: SQVTM, ANQGSEA. CDR3 length: 14 amino acids. This CDR3 reads CSVAPQGANEKLFF. CDR3 DNA sequence: TGCAGCGTTGCCCCACAGGGGGCGAATGAAAAACTGTTTTTT.

The rearrangement uses TRBV7-2 and TRBJ2-3; possibly TRBD1 for D (5 bases). Deletions cut 5 bases from V and 2 bases from J, with 14 bases between. This CDR3 contains 15 residues. Germline loops: CDR1 SGHTA, CDR2 FQGNSA. The CDR3 here is CASSHRYGYTDTQYF. DNA of the CDR3: TGTGCCAGCAGCCACAGGTACGGATACACAGATACGCAGTATTTT.

V gene TRBV5-4 combines with J gene TRBJ1-6; D is unresolved. Trimming removed 0 bases from V and 9 bases from J, with 13 bases in between. The CDR3 consists of 15 residues. Germline assignment: CDR1 SGHNT and CDR2 YYREEE (reference sequence). The CDR3 DNA sequence: TGTGCCAGCAGCTTGGCCGAAACTGTCGGTTCACCCCTCCACTTT. This translates into CASSLAETVGSPLHF.

The chain combines TRBV7-6 with TRBJ2-3, with TRBD2 identical over 8 bases. CDR1 and CDR2 (germline): SGHVS, FNYEAQ. The CDR3 runs to 14 residues. V dropped 3 bases and J dropped 2; count of bases not matched to a gene: 1. The CDR3 spells CASSFSGVTDTQYF. The DNA of the CDR3 is TGTGCCAGCAGCTTTAGCGGGGTCACAGATACGCAGTATTTT.

The CDR3 region has the DNA TGTGCCAGCAGCGAGGTCGAGGCTTTCTATGGCTACACCTTC. Amino acid sequence: CASSEVEAFYGYTF. The rearrangement joins TRBV7-9 to TRBJ1-2; D unclear. CDR1 SEHNR and CDR2 FQNEAQ come from the germline V gene (reference sequence). The CDR3 runs to 14 residues. Trimming cost V 5 bases and J 4 bases, with 14 bases left between them.

Notes on this clone: At one end the junction does not follow the germline gene, possibly because of a read error. This chain uses TRBV7-9 with TRBJ2-5; 8 nucleotides match TRBD2. The CDR3 is 14 residues long. Germline V gives CDR1 SEHNR, CDR2 FQNEAQ (reference sequence). The DNA for the CDR3 is TGTTCCAGCAGCTTAGCGGGACTTGGGGAGACCCAGTACTTC. Protein product: CSSSLAGLGETQYF.

This clone has just a few counts. The J gene is TRBJ1-6, the V gene TRBV30; the D gene is possibly TRBD1 (5 bases). The CDR3 runs 14 residues. The V end lost 0 bases, the J end lost 7 bases, and 10 bases lay between the germline ends. The germline V gene encodes CDR1 GTSNPN and CDR2 SVGIG (reference sequence). The CDR3 nucleotides read TGTGCCTGGAGTGTAACAGGAGGGAATTCACCCCTCCACTTT. It yields the protein CAWSVTGGNSPLHF.

The rearrangement joins TRBV5-1 to TRBJ2-7, with 11 bases matching TRBD2. The V and J ends lost 4 bases and 2 bases, in that order; junction bases with no gene match: 5. The CDR3 is made up of 15 amino acids. In germline, CDR1 is SGHRS, CDR2 YFSETQ. CDR3 protein: CASSLDSGGAYEQYF. CDR3 coding DNA: TGCGCCAGCAGCCTGGATAGCGGGGGGGCCTACGAGCAGTACTTC.

The chain combines TRBV4-2 with TRBJ2-5; 7 nucleotides match TRBD2. V lost 2 bases and J lost 1; bases outside the gene matches: 7. Germline V CDR1 and CDR2: LGHNA, YNFKEQ. The CDR3 covers 16 residues. CDR3 loop: CASSQRVAGLQETQYF. The DNA for the CDR3 is TGTGCCAGCAGCCAACGGGTAGCGGGCCTCCAAGAGACCCAGTACTTC.

This chain joins TRBV6-1 and TRBJ2-2; 8 bases align to TRBD1. Germline CDR1 is MNHNS and CDR2 is SASEGT. This CDR3 has 14 residues. Trimming took 8 bases from V and 7 from J; bases not matched to a gene: 9. CDR3 coding DNA: TGTGCCAGCCATCCAGGGGGCGTTATCGGGGAGCTGTTTTTT. This gives the protein CASHPGGVIGELFF.